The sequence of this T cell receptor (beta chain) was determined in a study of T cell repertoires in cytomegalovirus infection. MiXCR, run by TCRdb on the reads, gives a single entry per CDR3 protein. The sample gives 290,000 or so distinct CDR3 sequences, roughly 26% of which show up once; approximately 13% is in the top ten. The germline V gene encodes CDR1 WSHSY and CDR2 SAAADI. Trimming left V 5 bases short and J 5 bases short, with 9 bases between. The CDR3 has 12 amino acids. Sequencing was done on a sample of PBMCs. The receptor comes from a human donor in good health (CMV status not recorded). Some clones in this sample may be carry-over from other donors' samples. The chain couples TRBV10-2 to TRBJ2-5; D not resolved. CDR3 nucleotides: TGCGCCAGCAGTCATCTTGGGGAGACCCAGTACTTC. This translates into CASSHLGETQYF.